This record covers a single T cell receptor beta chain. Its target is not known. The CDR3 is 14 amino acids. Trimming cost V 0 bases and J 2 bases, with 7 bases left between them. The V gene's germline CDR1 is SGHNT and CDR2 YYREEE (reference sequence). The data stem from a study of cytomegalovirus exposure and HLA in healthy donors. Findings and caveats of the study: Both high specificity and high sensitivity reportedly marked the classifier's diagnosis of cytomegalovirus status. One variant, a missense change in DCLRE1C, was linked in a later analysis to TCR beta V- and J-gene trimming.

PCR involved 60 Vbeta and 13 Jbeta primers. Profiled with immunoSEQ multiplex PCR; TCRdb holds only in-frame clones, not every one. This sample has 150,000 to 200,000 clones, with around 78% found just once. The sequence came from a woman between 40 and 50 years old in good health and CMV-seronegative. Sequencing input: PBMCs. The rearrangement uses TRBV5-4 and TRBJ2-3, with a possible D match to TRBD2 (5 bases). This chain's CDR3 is CASSLAGNTDTQYF. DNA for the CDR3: TGTGCCAGCAGCTTGGCGGGGAACACAGATACGCAGTATTTT.